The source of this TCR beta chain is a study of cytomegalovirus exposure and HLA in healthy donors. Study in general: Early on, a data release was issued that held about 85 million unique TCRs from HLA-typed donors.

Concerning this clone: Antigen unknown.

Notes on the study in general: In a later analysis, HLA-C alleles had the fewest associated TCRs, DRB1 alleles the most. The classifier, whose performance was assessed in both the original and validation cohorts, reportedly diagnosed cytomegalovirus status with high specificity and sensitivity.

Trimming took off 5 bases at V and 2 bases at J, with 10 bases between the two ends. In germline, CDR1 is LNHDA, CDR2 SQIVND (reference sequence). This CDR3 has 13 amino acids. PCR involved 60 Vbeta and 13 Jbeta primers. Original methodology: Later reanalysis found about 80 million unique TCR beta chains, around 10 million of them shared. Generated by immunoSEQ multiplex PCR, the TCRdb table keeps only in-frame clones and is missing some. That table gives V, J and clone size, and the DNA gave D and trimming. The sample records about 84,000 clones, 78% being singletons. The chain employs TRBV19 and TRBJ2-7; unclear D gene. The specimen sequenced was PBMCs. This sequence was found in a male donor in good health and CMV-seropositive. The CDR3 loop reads CASSGPLPYEQYF. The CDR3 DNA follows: TGTGCCAGTAGTGGGCCCCTACCCTACGAGCAGTACTTC.